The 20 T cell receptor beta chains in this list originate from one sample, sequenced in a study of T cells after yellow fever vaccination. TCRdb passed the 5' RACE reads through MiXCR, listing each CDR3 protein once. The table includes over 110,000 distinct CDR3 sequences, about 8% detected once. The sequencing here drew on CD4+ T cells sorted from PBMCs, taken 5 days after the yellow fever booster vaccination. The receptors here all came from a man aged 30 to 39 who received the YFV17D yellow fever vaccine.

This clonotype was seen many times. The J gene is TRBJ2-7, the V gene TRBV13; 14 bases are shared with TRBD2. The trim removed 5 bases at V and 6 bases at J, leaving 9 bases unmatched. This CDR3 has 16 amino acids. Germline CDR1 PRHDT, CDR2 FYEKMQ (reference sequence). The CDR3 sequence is CASSPQTSGRAVEQYF. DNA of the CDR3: TGTGCCAGCAGCCCCCAGACTAGCGGGAGGGCCGTCGAGCAGTACTTC.

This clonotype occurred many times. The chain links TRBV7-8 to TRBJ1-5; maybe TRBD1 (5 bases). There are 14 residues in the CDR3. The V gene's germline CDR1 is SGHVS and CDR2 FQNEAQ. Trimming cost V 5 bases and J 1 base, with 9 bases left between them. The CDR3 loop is CASSIRDSNQPQHF. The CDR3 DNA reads TGTGCCAGCAGCATCCGGGACAGCAATCAGCCCCAGCATTTT. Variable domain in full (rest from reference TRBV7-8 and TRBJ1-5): GAGVSQSPRYKVAKRGQDVALRCDPISGHVSLFWYQQALGQGPEFLTYFQNEAQLDKSGLPSDRFFAERPEGSVSTLKIQRTQQEDSAVYLCASSIRDSNQPQHFGDGTRLSIL.

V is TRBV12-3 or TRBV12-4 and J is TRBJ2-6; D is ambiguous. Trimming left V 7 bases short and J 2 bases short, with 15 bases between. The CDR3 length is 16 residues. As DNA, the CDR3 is TGTGCCAGCAAGAGGCAGGCACCCCCTGGGGCCAACGTCCTGACTTTC. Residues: CASKRQAPPGANVLTF.

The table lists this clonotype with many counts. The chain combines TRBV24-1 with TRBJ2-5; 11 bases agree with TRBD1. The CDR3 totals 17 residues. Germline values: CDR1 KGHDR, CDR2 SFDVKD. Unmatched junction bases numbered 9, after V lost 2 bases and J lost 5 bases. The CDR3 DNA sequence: TGTGCCACCAGTGATTCCCTACGGGACAGGGGGTCGGAGACCCAGTACTTC. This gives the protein CATSDSLRDRGSETQYF.

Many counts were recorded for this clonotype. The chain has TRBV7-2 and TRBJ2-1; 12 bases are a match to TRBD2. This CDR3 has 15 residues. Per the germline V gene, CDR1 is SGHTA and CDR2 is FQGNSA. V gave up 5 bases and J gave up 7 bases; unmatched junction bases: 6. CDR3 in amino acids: CASSALAGGVNEQFF. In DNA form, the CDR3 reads TGTGCCAGCAGCGCTCTAGCGGGAGGGGTTAATGAGCAGTTCTTC.

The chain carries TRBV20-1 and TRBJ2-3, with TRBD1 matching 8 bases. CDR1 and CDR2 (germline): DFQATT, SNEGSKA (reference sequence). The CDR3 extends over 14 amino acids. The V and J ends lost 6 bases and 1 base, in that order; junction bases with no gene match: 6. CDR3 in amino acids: CSAQWGQGTDTQYF. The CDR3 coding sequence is TGCAGTGCCCAATGGGGACAGGGCACAGATACGCAGTATTTT.

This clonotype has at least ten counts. CDR3 nucleotides: TGCGCCAGCAGCTTGGCCAGGGTTGTAGAGACCCAGTACTTC. Translating gives CASSLARVVETQYF. The J gene is TRBJ2-5, the V gene TRBV5-1, with a weak D call TRBD1 (5 bases). The germline CDR1 and CDR2 sequences are SGHRS and YFSETQ. The CDR3 has 14 amino acids. The germline V and J ends were trimmed by 0 bases and 4 bases, with 10 bases remaining between them. Full variable domain (missing parts from reference TRBV5-1 and TRBJ2-5): KAGVTQTPRYLIKTRGQQVTLSCSPISGHRSVSWYQQTPGQGLQFLFEYFSETQRNKGNFPGRFSGRQFSNSRSEMNVSTLELGDSALYLCASSLARVVETQYFGPGTRLLVL.

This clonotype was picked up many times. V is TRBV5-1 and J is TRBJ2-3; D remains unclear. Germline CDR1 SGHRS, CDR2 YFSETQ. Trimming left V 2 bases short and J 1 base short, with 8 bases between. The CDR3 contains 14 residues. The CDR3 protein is CASSFDIGTDTQYF. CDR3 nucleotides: TGCGCCAGCAGCTTTGATATTGGCACAGATACGCAGTATTTT.

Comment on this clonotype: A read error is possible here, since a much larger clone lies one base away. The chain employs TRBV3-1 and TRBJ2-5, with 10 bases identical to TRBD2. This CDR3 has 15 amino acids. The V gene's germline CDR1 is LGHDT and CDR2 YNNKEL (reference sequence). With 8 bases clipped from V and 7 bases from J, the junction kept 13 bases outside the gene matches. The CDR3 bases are TGTGCCAGCTGCCCACGGACTAGCGGTTCGCGGACCCAGTACTTC. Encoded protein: CASCPRTSGSRTQYF.

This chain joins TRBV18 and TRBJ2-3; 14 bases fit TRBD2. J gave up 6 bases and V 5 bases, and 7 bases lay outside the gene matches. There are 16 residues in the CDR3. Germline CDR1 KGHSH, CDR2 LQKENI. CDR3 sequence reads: CASSSTSGRASDTQYF. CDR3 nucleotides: TGTGCCAGCTCATCGACTAGCGGGAGGGCCTCCGATACGCAGTATTTT.

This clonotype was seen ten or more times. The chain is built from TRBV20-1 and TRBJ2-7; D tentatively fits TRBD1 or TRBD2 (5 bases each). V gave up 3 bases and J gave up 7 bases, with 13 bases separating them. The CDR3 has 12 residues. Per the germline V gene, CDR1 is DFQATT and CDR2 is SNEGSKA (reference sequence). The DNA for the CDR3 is TGCAGTGCTAGCGGGACCCCCTTGGAGCAGTACTTC. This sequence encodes CSASGTPLEQYF.

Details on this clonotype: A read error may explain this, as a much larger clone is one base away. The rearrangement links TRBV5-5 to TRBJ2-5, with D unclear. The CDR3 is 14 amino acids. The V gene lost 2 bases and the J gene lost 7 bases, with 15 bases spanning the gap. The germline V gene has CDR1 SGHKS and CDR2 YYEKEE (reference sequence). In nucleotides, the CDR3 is TGTGCCAGCAGCTTCTTTGTCAGCACCGCGACCCAGTACTTC. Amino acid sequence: CASSFFVSTATQYF. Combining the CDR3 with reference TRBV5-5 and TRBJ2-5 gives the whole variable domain DAGVTQSPTHLIKTRGQQVTLRCSPISGHKSVSWYQQVLGQGPQFIFQYYEKEERGRGNFPDRFSARQFPNYSSELNVNALLLGDSALYLCASSFFVSTATQYFGPGTRLLVL.

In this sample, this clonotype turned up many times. CDR3 region: CASSLAFTGKRDRYNEQFF. The CDR3 bases are TGTGCCAGCAGCTTAGCTTTTACGGGGAAGCGGGATCGATACAATGAGCAGTTCTTC. The rearrangement links TRBV7-2 to TRBJ2-1, with 7 nucleotides matching TRBD2. Germline assignment: CDR1 SGHTA and CDR2 FQGNSA. The CDR3 is 19 residues long. Unmatched junction bases numbered 15, after V lost 0 bases and J lost 4 bases.

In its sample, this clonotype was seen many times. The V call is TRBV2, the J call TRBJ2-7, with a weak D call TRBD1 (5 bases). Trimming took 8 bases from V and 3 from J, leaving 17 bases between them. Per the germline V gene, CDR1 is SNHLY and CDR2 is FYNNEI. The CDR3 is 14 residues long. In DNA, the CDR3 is TGTGCCAGCTGGGAAGGGGTAGCAGTCTACGAGCAGTACTTC. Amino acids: CASWEGVAVYEQYF.

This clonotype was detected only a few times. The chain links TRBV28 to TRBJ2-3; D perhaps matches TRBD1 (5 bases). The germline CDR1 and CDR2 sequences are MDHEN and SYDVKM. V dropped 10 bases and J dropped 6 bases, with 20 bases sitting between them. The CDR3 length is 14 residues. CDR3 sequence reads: CATRKGQERDTQYF. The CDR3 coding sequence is TGTGCCACCCGCAAGGGGCAGGAGAGGGATACGCAGTATTTT.

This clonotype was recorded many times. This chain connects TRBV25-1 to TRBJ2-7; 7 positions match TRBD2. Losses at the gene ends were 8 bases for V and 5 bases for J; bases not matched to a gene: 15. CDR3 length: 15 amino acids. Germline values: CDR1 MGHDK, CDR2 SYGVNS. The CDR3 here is CASVPPSGRAHEQYF. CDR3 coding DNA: TGTGCCAGCGTCCCTCCGAGTGGGAGGGCCCACGAGCAGTACTTC.

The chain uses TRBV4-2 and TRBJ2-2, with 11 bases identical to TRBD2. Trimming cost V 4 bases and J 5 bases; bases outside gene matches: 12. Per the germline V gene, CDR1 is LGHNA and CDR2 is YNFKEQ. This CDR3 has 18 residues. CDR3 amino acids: CASSPGTSGHQGTGELFF. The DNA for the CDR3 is TGTGCCAGCAGCCCCGGGACTAGCGGTCACCAGGGGACCGGGGAGCTGTTTTTT.

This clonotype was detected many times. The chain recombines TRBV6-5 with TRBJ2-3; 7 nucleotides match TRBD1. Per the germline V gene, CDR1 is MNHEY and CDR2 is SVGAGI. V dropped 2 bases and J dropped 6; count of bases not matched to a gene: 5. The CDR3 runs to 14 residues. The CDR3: CASSYRLGGDTQYF. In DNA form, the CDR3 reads TGTGCCAGCAGTTACCGTCTAGGGGGCGATACGCAGTATTTT.

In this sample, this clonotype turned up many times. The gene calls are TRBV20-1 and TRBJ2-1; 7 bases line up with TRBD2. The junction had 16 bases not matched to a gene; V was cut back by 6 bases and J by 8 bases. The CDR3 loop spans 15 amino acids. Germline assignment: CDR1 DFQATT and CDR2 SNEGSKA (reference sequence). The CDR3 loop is CSARDGAGDEHEQFF. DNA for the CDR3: TGCAGTGCGAGGGACGGGGCGGGAGACGAGCATGAGCAGTTCTTC.

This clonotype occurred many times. The CDR3 nucleotides are TGTGCCAGCAGCCAGAGGGGACAGGGGATCTTCTCTGGCTACACCTTC. This encodes CASSQRGQGIFSGYTF. The V gene is TRBV3-1, the J gene TRBJ1-2; 10 bases map to TRBD1. The CDR3 loop spans 16 amino acids. Germline CDR1 is LGHDT and CDR2 is YNNKEL (reference sequence). J gave up 7 bases and V 3 bases, and 11 bases lay outside the gene matches.